This paragraph reports one TCR beta chain. Germline lookup yields CDR1 SEHNR and CDR2 FQNEAQ (reference sequence). The CDR3 has 14 residues. The data derive from a study of tumor-infiltrating lymphocytes in primary liver carcinoma. TCR beta cDNA was made from 450 to 550 ng total RNA with a constant-region primer. Employing slightly modified ARM-PCR, three nested multiplex PCR rounds were run, and these gave rise to the TCR beta libraries. The study ran its first two PCR rounds for around 10 cycles each, using TRBV1-TRBV30 forward primers and a C-beta reverse primer. Each CDR3 protein is one row after TCRdb ran MiXCR on the multiplex PCR reads. The sample yields 100,000 or so distinct CDR3 sequences, around 63% seen once. Between roughly 18 and 30 mg of unsorted bulk tissue served as the source from which RNA and DNA were co-extracted.

Sequencing was performed on liver tumor tissue from sampling region 5. The sample's subset: tumor region T5, tumor centre. The TCR originated in a woman aged 55-69 years with primary liver carcinoma and hepatitis B virus infection. The genes are TRBV7-9 and TRBJ1-4; 10 bases align to TRBD1. CDR3 bases: TGTGACGGCAGCTTGGGGACAGGGGCCGAAAAACTGTTTTTT. This translates into CDGSLGTGAEKLFF. The full variable domain, completed using reference TRBV7-9 and TRBJ1-4, is DTGVSQNPRHKITKRGQNVTFRCDPISEHNRLYWYRQTLGQGPEFLTYFQNEAQLEKSRLLSDRFSAERPKGSFSTLEIQRTEQGDSAMYLCDGSLGTGAEKLFFGSGTQLSVL.